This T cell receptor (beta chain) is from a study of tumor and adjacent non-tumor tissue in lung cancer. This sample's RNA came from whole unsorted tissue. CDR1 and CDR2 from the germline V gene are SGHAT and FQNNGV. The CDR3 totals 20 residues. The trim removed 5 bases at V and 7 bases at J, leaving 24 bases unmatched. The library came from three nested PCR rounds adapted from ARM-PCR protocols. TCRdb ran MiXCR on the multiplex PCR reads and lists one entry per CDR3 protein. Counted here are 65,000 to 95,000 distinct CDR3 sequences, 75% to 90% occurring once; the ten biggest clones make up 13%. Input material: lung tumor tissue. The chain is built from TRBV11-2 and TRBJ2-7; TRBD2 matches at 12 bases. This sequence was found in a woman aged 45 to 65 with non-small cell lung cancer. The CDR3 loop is CASSMTYGAQTSGSPGEQYF. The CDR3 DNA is TGTGCCAGCAGCATGACTTATGGGGCCCAGACTAGCGGGAGTCCTGGGGAGCAGTACTTC.